These 13 T cell receptor beta chains originate from one sample sequenced in a study of T cells after yellow fever vaccination. Via MiXCR, TCRdb re-called the 5' RACE reads, giving one row per CDR3 protein. This table holds hundreds of thousands of distinct CDR3 sequences, about 12% found once. This specimen was PBMCs, taken on the day of the yellow fever booster vaccination. These receptors came from a man aged 30-40 years who received the YFV17D yellow fever vaccine.

This clonotype was detected ten times or more. This chain links TRBV4-3 with TRBJ1-3, with D unclear. The germline V and J ends were trimmed by 2 bases and 2 bases, with 16 bases remaining between them. This CDR3 comprises 17 residues. Germline values: CDR1 LGHNA, CDR2 YSLEER. In nucleotides, the CDR3 is TGCGCCAGCAGCCAACCCGAGGGAAGCGGAACTGGAAACACCATATATTTT. Its translation: CASSQPEGSGTGNTIYF.

This chain links TRBV20-1 with TRBJ2-5, with TRBD2 as a possible D gene (6 bases). Germline CDR1 is DFQATT and CDR2 is SNEGSKA (reference sequence). V shed 2 bases and J shed 5 bases, with 12 bases lying between them. This CDR3 has 13 residues. The CDR3 region has the DNA TGCAGTGCTAGATCCCTTGGGGGGGAGACCCAGTACTTC. Protein product: CSARSLGGETQYF.

The chain carries TRBV6-5 and TRBJ2-5; perhaps TRBD1 as D (6 bases). This CDR3 is built from 15 residues. Trimming removed 4 bases at V and 0 bases at J, with 12 bases between. The V gene's germline CDR1 is MNHEY and CDR2 SVGAGI. The CDR3 region has the DNA TGTGCCAGCAGTTCGCGAGGACAGCACCAAGAGACCCAGTACTTC. As protein: CASSSRGQHQETQYF.

This clonotype was seen at least ten times. The chain joins TRBV7-9 to TRBJ2-3, with D perhaps matching TRBD1 or TRBD2 (5 bases each). In germline, CDR1 is SEHNR, CDR2 FQNEAQ (reference sequence). The CDR3 runs 16 residues. Trimming took 3 bases from V and 4 from J, leaving 17 bases between them. In DNA, the CDR3 is TGTGCCAGCAGCTTCCGGGACGGCAATTATCCAGATACGCAGTATTTT. It is translated as CASSFRDGNYPDTQYF.

This chain joins TRBV6-2 or TRBV6-3 and TRBJ2-3; TRBD1 matches 8 bases. Germline V gene lookup returns CDR1 MNHEY and CDR2 SVGEGT. Trimming took 6 bases from V and 0 from J; bases not matched to a gene: 8. The CDR3 sequence is 16 residues long. CDR3 DNA sequence: TGTGCCAGCAGCGCGGGACAGGCCACTAGCACAGATACGCAGTATTTT. Amino acids: CASSAGQATSTDTQYF.

CDR3 amino acids: CSAGGGTGGNEQFF. As DNA, the CDR3 is TGCAGTGCCGGCGGGGGGACGGGCGGCAATGAGCAGTTCTTC. This chain uses TRBV20-1 with TRBJ2-1, with 8 nucleotides matching TRBD2. V was pared by 6 bases and J by 6 bases, with 10 bases of the junction left unmatched. Germline assignment: CDR1 DFQATT and CDR2 SNEGSKA (reference sequence). This CDR3 comprises 14 residues.

This clonotype was observed at least ten times. The rearrangement joins TRBV4-3 to TRBJ2-1; D ambiguous. Germline assignment: CDR1 LGHNA and CDR2 YSLEER. V lost 2 bases, J lost 0 bases, and 17 bases lay in between. This CDR3 has 18 residues. The CDR3 nucleotides read TGCGCCAGCAGCCAAACGGCGCTGTCCCGAAGCTCCTACAATGAGCAGTTCTTC. Its translation is CASSQTALSRSSYNEQFF.

The chain combines TRBV4-3 with TRBJ2-1, with TRBD1 as a possible D gene (5 bases). CDR3 length: 15 amino acids. V dropped 4 bases and J dropped 6 bases, with 16 bases sitting between them. Germline CDR1 is LGHNA and CDR2 is YSLEER. The CDR3: CASSRQGAGGNEQFF. The CDR3 region has the DNA TGCGCCAGCAGCCGGCAAGGGGCAGGCGGCAATGAGCAGTTCTTC.

The chain joins TRBV4-2 to TRBJ2-4, with 9 bases aligning to TRBD1. This CDR3 is built from 17 residues. J was trimmed by 1 base and V by 0 bases; bases with no gene match: 4. Germline CDR1 reads LGHNA; CDR2 reads YNFKEQ. The CDR3 coding sequence is TGTGCCAGCAGCCAAGATCCCGGACAGGGGGCCAAAAACATTCAGTACTTC. Amino acid sequence: CASSQDPGQGAKNIQYF.

In its sample, this clonotype was seen many times. The rearrangement joins TRBV28 to TRBJ1-4; 8 bases agree with TRBD1. V was clipped by 7 bases and J by 4 bases; unmatched bases: 14. Germline CDR1 reads MDHEN; CDR2 reads SYDVKM. This CDR3 is 17 amino acids long. CDR3 DNA: TGTGCCAGCACCCCGCCGGGACAGGCTTTTATTAATGAAAAACTGTTTTTT. Translating gives CASTPPGQAFINEKLFF.

This clonotype occurred many times. Here the CDR3 DNA reads TGTGCCAGCAGCTTAGCGAGCTTAAGGCCCAATGAGCAGTTCTTC. Translated, it gives CASSLASLRPNEQFF. This chain connects TRBV7-2 to TRBJ2-1; D unresolved. V lost 0 bases, J lost 6 bases, and 12 bases lay in between. This CDR3 is built from 15 residues. The germline V gene encodes CDR1 SGHTA and CDR2 FQGNSA.

The V and J genes are TRBV12-3 or TRBV12-4 and TRBJ1-1; D is unresolved. The length of the CDR3 is 14 residues. Trimming stripped 2 bases from V and 0 bases from J, with 7 bases between. The CDR3 loop reads CASSLRLMNTEAFF. CDR3 DNA sequence: TGTGCCAGCAGTTTACGGCTGATGAACACTGAAGCTTTCTTT.

The gene calls are TRBV4-3 and TRBJ1-2; TRBD1 aligns across 7 bases. CDR1 is LGHNA, CDR2 YSLEER, per germline. The CDR3 extends over 14 amino acids. V trimming: 1 base; J trimming: 6 bases; junction bases outside the gene matches: 5. The CDR3 DNA is TGCGCCAGCAGCCAAGGGACAGGCCGGAATGGCTACACCTTC. Encoded protein: CASSQGTGRNGYTF.